The clone carrying this T cell receptor beta chain was counted only a few times. Its target is not known. This CDR3 has 14 amino acids. CDR1 LNHNV and CDR2 YYDKDF come from the germline V gene (reference sequence). J gave up 3 bases and V 5 bases, and 6 bases lay outside the gene matches. This sample is drawn from a study of identical twins. Notes on the study in general: Out-of-frame TCR alpha sharing observed in monozygotic twins exceeded model estimates. Twins showed weaker excess sharing in their beta out-of-frame sequences.

TCRdb reprocessed the 5' RACE reads with MiXCR, giving one entry per CDR3 protein. The sample lists 500,000 to 600,000 distinct CDR3 sequences; roughly 21% were seen once. These data also formed part of another study, on T cells expressing NK-cell markers. That work adds: Most of the eight sequenced donors were HCMV-seropositive; one was seronegative. More than 5 donors showed dominant NKG2C+ clonotypes comprising about 1.0-7.0% of their CD8+ T cells.

Sample: CD4+ T cells sorted from blood. The clonotype comes from a woman aged 18 to 35 in good health. This chain uses TRBV15 with TRBJ2-7, with TRBD1 matching over 8 bases. This CDR3 is CATSPGQAHYEQYF. In DNA form, the CDR3 reads TGTGCCACCAGCCCGGGACAGGCCCACTACGAGCAGTACTTC. The full variable domain, in which reference TRBV15 and TRBJ2-7 provide the parts outside the CDR3, is DAMVIQNPRYQVTQFGKPVTLSCSQTLNHNVMYWYQQKSSQAPKLLFHYYDKDFNNEADTPDNFQSRRPNTSFCFLDIRSPGLGDTAMYLCATSPGQAHYEQYFGPGTRLTVT.